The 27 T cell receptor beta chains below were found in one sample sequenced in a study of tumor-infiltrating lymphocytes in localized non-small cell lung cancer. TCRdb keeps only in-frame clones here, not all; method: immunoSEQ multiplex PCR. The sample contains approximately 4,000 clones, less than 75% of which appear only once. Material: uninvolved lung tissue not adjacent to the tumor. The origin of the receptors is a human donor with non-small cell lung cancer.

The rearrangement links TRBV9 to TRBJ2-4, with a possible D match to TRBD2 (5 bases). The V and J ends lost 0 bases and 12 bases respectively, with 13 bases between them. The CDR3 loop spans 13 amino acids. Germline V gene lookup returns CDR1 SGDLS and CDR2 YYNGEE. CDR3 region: CASSVEGSGDQYF. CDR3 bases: TGTGCCAGCAGCGTAGAAGGGTCCGGGGATCAGTACTTC.

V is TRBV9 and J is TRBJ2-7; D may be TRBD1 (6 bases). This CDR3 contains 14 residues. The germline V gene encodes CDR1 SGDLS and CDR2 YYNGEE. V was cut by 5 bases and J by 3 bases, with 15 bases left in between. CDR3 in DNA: TGTGCCAGCAGTCCCAGAGGACAGCTCTACGAGCAGTACTTC. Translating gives CASSPRGQLYEQYF. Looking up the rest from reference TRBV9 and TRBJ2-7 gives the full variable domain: DSGVTQTPKHLITATGQRVTLRCSPRSGDLSVYWYQQSLDQGLQFLIQYYNGEERAKGNILERFSAQQFPDLHSELNLSSLELGDSALYFCASSPRGQLYEQYFGPGTRLTVT.

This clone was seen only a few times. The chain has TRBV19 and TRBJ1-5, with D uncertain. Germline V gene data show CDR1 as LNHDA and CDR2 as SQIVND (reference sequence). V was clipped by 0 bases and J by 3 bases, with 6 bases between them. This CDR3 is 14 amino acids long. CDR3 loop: CASSIDISNQPQHF. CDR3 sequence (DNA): TGTGCCAGTAGTATAGACATTTCCAATCAGCCCCAGCATTTT. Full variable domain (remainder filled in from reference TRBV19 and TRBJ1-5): DGGITQSPKYLFRKEGQNVTLSCEQNLNHDAMYWYRQDPGQGLRLIYYSQIVNDFQKGDIAEGYSVSREKKESFPLTVTSAQKNPTAFYLCASSIDISNQPQHFGDGTRLSIL.

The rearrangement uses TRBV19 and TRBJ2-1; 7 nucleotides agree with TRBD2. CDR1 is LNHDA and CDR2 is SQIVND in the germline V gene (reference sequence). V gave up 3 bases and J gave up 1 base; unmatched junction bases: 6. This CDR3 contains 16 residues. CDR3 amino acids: CASSIRQGGSYNEQFF. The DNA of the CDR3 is TGTGCCAGTAGTATTAGGCAGGGAGGGTCCTACAATGAGCAGTTCTTC.

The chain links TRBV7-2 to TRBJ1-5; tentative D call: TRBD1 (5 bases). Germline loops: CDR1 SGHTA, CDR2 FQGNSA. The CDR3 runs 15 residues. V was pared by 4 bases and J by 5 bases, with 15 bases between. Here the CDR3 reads CASSSTGTEHQPQHF. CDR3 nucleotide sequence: TGTGCCAGCAGCTCGACCGGGACGGAACATCAGCCCCAGCATTTT.

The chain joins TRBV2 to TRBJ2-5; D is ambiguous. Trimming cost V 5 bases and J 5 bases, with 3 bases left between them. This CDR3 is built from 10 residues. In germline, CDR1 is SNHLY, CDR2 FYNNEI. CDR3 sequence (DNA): TGTGCCAGCAGTAGGGAGACCCAGTACTTC. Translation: CASSRETQYF.

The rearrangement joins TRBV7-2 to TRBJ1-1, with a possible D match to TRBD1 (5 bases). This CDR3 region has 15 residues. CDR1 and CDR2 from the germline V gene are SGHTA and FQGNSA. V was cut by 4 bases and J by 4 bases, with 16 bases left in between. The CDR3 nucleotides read TGTGCCAGCAGCTCCTATCGGGCAGGGAGCACTGAAGCTTTCTTT. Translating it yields CASSSYRAGSTEAFF.

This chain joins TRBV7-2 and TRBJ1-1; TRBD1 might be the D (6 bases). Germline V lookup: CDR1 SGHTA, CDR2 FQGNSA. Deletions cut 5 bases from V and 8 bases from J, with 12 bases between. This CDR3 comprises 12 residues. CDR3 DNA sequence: TGTGCCAGCAGCCCCCTGGGGACAGAAGCTTTCTTT. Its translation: CASSPLGTEAFF.

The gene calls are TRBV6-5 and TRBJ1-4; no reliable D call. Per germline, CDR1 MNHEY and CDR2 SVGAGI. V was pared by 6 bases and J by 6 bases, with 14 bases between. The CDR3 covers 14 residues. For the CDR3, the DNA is TGTGCCAGCAGCCCAATGGACGCATATGAAAAACTGTTTTTT. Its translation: CASSPMDAYEKLFF.

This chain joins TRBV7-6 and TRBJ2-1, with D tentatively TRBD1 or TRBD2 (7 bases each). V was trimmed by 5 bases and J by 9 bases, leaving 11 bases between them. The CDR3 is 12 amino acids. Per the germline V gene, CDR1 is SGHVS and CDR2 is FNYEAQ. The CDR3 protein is CASSPGGVEQFF. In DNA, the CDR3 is TGTGCCAGCAGCCCAGGGGGGGTTGAGCAGTTCTTC.

Written as DNA, the CDR3 is TGTGCCAGCAGCCCTTGGAGTTCCTACGAGCAGTACTTC. Its translation: CASSPWSSYEQYF. The chain is built from TRBV28 and TRBJ2-7; D is ambiguous. CDR1 and CDR2 (germline): MDHEN, SYDVKM. This CDR3 has 13 residues. V was pared by 6 bases and J by 1 base, with 10 bases between.

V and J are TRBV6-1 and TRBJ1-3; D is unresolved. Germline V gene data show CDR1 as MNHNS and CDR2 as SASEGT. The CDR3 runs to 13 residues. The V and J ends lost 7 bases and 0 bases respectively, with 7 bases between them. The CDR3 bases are TGTGCCAGCACCCACCCCTCTGGAAACACCATATATTTT. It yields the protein CASTHPSGNTIYF.

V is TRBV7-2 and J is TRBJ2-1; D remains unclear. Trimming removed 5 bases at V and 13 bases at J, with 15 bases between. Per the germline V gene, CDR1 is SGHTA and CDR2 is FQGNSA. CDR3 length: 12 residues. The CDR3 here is CASSQASSLQFF. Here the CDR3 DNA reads TGTGCCAGCAGCCAAGCTAGTAGCCTACAGTTCTTC.

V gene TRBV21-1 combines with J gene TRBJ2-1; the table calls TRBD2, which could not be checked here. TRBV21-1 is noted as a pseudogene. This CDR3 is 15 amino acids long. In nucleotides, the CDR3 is TGTGCCAGGCTGGTTTGGCAGCTTCCTAGCAAAGAGCAGTTCTTC. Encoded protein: CARLVWQLPSKEQFF.

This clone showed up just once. The CDR3 nucleotides read TGTGCCAGCAGCTTAGCGGGACTAGCGGCGGGCAATGAGCAGTTCTTC. It yields the protein CASSLAGLAAGNEQFF. The chain has TRBV7-2 and TRBJ2-1; 11 nucleotides match TRBD2. Germline V gene lookup returns CDR1 SGHTA and CDR2 FQGNSA. The CDR3 has 16 residues. V lost 0 bases, J lost 6 bases, and 4 bases stayed unmatched.

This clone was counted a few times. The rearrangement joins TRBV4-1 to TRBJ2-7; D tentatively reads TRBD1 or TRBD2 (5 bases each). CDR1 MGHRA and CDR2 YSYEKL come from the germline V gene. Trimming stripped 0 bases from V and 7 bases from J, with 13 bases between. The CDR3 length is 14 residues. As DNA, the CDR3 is TGCGCCAGCAGCCAAGAAGCGAGGGGTGAAGAGCAGTACTTC. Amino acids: CASSQEARGEEQYF.

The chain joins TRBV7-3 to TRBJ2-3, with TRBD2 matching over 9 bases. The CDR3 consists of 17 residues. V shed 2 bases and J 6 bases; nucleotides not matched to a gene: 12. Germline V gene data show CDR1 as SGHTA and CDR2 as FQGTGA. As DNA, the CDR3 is TGTGCCAGCAGCTTAGGGACTGGCGGGGGGGGTTTTGATACGCAGTATTTT. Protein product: CASSLGTGGGGFDTQYF.

This chain's CDR3 is CASSSRDRGLDTQYF. The CDR3 DNA is TGTGCCAGCAGTTCCCGGGACAGGGGGCTGGATACGCAGTATTTT. This chain links TRBV6-5 with TRBJ2-3; TRBD1 aligns across 12 bases. V lost 4 bases to trimming and J lost 6 bases; unmatched junction nucleotides: 5. Germline CDR1 reads MNHEY; CDR2 reads SVGAGI. CDR3 size: 15 residues.

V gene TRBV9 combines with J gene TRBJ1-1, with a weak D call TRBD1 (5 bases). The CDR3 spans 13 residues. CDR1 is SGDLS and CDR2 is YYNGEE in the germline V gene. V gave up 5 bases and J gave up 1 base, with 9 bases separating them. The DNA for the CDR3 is TGTGCCAGCAGTGGACACCAGAACACTGAAGCTTTCTTT. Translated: CASSGHQNTEAFF.

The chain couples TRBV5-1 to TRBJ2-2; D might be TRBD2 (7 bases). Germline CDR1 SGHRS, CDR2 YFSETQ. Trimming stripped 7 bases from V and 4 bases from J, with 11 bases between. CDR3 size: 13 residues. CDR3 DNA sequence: TGCGCCAGCGGGAGGGGGACCACCGGGGAGCTGTTTTTT. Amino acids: CASGRGTTGELFF.

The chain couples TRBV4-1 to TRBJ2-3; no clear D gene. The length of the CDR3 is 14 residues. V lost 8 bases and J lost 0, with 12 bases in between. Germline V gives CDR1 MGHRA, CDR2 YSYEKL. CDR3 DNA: TGCGCCAGCGCTAAAACTACTAGCACAGATACGCAGTATTTT. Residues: CASAKTTSTDTQYF.

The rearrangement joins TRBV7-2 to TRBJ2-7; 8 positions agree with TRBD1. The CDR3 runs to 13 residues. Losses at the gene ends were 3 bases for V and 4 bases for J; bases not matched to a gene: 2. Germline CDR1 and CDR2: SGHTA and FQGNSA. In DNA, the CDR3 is TGTGCCAGCAGCTTTGGACAGGGATACGAGCAGTACTTC. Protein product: CASSFGQGYEQYF.

The CDR3 DNA reads TGCGCCAGCAGCGCGGACAGGGTCGGCACCGGGGAGCTGTTTTTT. As protein: CASSADRVGTGELFF. This chain joins TRBV5-1 and TRBJ2-2; TRBD1 matches 8 bases. The V gene's germline CDR1 is SGHRS and CDR2 YFSETQ. The CDR3 is 15 amino acids. J gave up 4 bases and V 4 bases, and 6 bases lay outside the gene matches. Complete variable domain (other parts from reference TRBV5-1 and TRBJ2-2): KAGVTQTPRYLIKTRGQQVTLSCSPISGHRSVSWYQQTPGQGLQFLFEYFSETQRNKGNFPGRFSGRQFSNSRSEMNVSTLELGDSALYLCASSADRVGTGELFFGEGSRLTVL.

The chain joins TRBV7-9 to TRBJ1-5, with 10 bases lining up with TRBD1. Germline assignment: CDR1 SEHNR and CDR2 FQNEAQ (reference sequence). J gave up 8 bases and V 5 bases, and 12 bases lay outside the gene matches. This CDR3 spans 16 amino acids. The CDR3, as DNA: TGTGCCAGCAGCCGGGGACAGGGGTCATCCTTTGAGCCCCAGCATTTT. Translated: CASSRGQGSSFEPQHF.

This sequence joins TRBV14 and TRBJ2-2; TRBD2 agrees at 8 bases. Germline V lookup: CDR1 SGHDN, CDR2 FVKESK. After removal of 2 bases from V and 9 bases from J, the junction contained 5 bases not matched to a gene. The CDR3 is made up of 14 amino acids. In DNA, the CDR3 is TGTGCCAGCAGCCAACGCCGGACTAGCCGGGAGCTGTTTTTT. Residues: CASSQRRTSRELFF.

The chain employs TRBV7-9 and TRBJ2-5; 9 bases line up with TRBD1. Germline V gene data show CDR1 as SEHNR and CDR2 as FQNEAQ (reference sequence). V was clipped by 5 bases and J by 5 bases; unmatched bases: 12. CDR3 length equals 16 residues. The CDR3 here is CASSGPRTGDKETQYF. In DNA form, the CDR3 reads TGTGCCAGCAGCGGACCACGGACAGGGGATAAGGAGACCCAGTACTTC.

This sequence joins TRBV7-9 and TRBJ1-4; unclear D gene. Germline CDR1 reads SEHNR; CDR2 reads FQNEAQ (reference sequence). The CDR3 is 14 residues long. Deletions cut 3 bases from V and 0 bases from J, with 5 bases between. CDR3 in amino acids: CASSLRSTNEKLFF. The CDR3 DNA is TGTGCCAGCAGCTTGAGGTCAACTAATGAAAAACTGTTTTTT.